Each of the 15 T cell receptor beta chains below was sequenced from the same sample in a study of cytomegalovirus exposure and HLA in healthy donors. The PCR made use of 60 Vbeta and 13 Jbeta primers. Sequencing was performed with immunoSEQ multiplex PCR; in TCRdb, only in-frame clones are kept and a portion is missing. The sample holds some 76,000 clones; 65% to 85% are singletons and the top ten take roughly 2.3%. Sequences were obtained from PBMCs. These receptors came from a woman aged 45-59 years in good health and CMV-seronegative.

This chain uses TRBV7-8 with TRBJ1-6, with D possibly matching TRBD1 (6 bases). V was cut by 2 bases and J by 6 bases, with 11 bases left in between. In germline, CDR1 is SGHVS, CDR2 FQNEAQ. The length of the CDR3 is 15 residues. The CDR3 loop reads CASSLLSGVNSPLHF. The CDR3 bases are TGTGCCAGCAGCTTATTATCAGGGGTTAATTCACCCCTCCACTTT.

The genes are TRBV11-3 and TRBJ1-1; 7 positions match TRBD1. This CDR3 is built from 15 residues. With 5 bases clipped from V and 2 bases from J, the junction kept 8 bases outside the gene matches. The germline CDR1 and CDR2 sequences are SGHNT and YENEEA. The CDR3 sequence is CASSPSGTANTEAFF. The CDR3 DNA follows: TGTGCCAGCAGCCCCTCGGGGACAGCTAACACTGAAGCTTTCTTT.

This chain uses TRBV14 with TRBJ2-1; no clear D gene. Trimming took 4 bases from V and 7 from J, leaving 8 bases between them. The CDR3 length is 12 residues. Germline values: CDR1 SGHDN, CDR2 FVKESK. The CDR3, as DNA: TGTGCCAGCAGCCCCCAATTGAATGAGCAGTTCTTC. Its translation: CASSPQLNEQFF.

The chain has TRBV12-5 and TRBJ1-1; no firm D call. Germline CDR1 and CDR2: LGHNT and FRNRAP. V was cut by 6 bases and J by 1 base, with 15 bases left in between. There are 15 residues in the CDR3. The CDR3 region is CASGFGGLTNTEAFF. The CDR3 nucleotides read TGTGCTAGTGGCTTTGGAGGCCTAACGAACACTGAAGCTTTCTTT.

The V call is TRBV6-5, the J call TRBJ2-2; 10 bases match TRBD2. Germline CDR1 is MNHEY and CDR2 is SVGAGI. CDR3 length equals 15 residues. V lost 5 bases and J lost 4; bases outside the gene matches: 4. For the CDR3, the DNA is TGTGCCAGCAGTCGCTGGACTAGCGGCACCGGGGAGCTGTTTTTT. Translating it yields CASSRWTSGTGELFF.

This chain joins TRBV4-1 and TRBJ2-7; 7 bases line up with TRBD1. Germline CDR1 is MGHRA and CDR2 is YSYEKL. The CDR3 sequence is 14 residues long. Germline trimming cut 1 base from V and 2 bases from J; bases unmatched to any gene: 2. CDR3 nucleotide sequence: TGCGCCAGCAGCCAAGGGACAGGCACCTACGAGCAGTACTTC. Protein sequence: CASSQGTGTYEQYF.

This clone appeared a single time. This chain links TRBV6-1 with TRBJ1-2; 10 bases line up with TRBD1. Germline CDR1 is MNHNS and CDR2 is SASEGT. With V trimmed by 8 bases and J by 1 base, 7 bases remained unmatched. This CDR3 has 15 residues. The chain's CDR3 is CASGERTGGNYGYTF. CDR3 coding DNA: TGTGCCAGCGGGGAACGGACAGGGGGTAACTATGGCTACACCTTC.

This clone was detected once. This chain connects TRBV5-4 to TRBJ2-3, with 12 bases that match TRBD1. CDR3 length: 15 residues. Germline values: CDR1 SGHNT, CDR2 YYREEE (reference sequence). V shed 4 bases, J shed 5 bases, and the junction held 5 bases outside the gene matches. The CDR3 nucleotides read TGTGCCAGCAGCCCGAGGGACAGGGGGCAAGATACGCAGTATTTT. This sequence encodes CASSPRDRGQDTQYF.

The chain employs TRBV11-1 and TRBJ2-7, with D perhaps TRBD1 (5 bases). The V gene lost 3 bases and the J gene lost 6 bases, with 18 bases spanning the gap. The germline CDR1 and CDR2 sequences are SGHAT and FQDESV (reference sequence). The CDR3 is made up of 15 amino acids. CDR3 sequence reads: CASSLGLPGYGEQYF. The CDR3 bases are TGTGCCAGCAGCTTGGGTCTCCCAGGGTACGGCGAGCAGTACTTC. Full variable domain (outside the CDR3, taken from reference TRBV11-1 and TRBJ2-7): EAEVAQSPRYKITEKSQAVAFWCDPISGHATLYWYRQILGQGPELLVQFQDESVVDDSQLPKDRFSAERLKGVDSTLKIQPAELGDSAMYLCASSLGLPGYGEQYFGPGTRLTVT.

V gene TRBV5-6 combines with J gene TRBJ2-7; unclear D gene. Trimming pared 0 bases from V and 3 bases from J, leaving 10 bases between. Looked up from germline, CDR1 is SGHDT and CDR2 is YYEEEE. CDR3 length equals 14 residues. The CDR3 spells CASSLVSQDYEQYF. CDR3 DNA sequence: TGTGCCAGCAGCTTGGTATCTCAGGACTACGAGCAGTACTTC.

The chain recombines TRBV27 with TRBJ2-2, with TRBD1 matching over 11 bases. The trim removed 6 bases at V and 0 bases at J, leaving 3 bases unmatched. The CDR3 is 16 amino acids. The germline V gene has CDR1 MNHEY and CDR2 SMNVEV (reference sequence). The CDR3 is CASSRDRGTNTGELFF. The DNA of the CDR3 is TGTGCCAGCAGCCGGGACAGGGGGACGAACACCGGGGAGCTGTTTTTT.

The V call is TRBV28, the J call TRBJ1-5; D uncertain. V was pared by 3 bases and J by 3 bases, with 6 bases between. CDR1 MDHEN and CDR2 SYDVKM come from the germline V gene. This CDR3 comprises 13 residues. The CDR3 bases are TGTGCCAGCAGTTTGCTGGCCAATCAGCCCCAGCATTTT. It yields the protein CASSLLANQPQHF.

This clone has only a few counts. Here the CDR3 DNA reads TGTGCCAGCAGCTGGGGACTAGCGGGAAGCAATGAGCAGTTCTTC. Residues: CASSWGLAGSNEQFF. The chain combines TRBV5-6 with TRBJ2-1, with TRBD2 matching 13 bases. From germline, CDR1 is SGHDT and CDR2 YYEEEE. The CDR3 runs to 15 residues. The junction had 3 bases not matched to a gene; V was cut back by 3 bases and J by 6 bases.

DNA for the CDR3: TGTGCCAGCAGTGAAGGGCAGAAAGAGACCCAGTACTTC. Translation gives CASSEGQKETQYF. This chain uses TRBV25-1 with TRBJ2-5; D not certain. Trimming took 2 bases from V and 3 from J, leaving 7 bases between them. Looked up from germline, CDR1 is MGHDK and CDR2 is SYGVNS. This CDR3 has 13 amino acids.

V and J are TRBV19 and TRBJ2-3; 9 bases align to TRBD1. With V trimmed by 5 bases and J by 1 base, 7 bases remained unmatched. The CDR3 totals 16 residues. Per the germline V gene, CDR1 is LNHDA and CDR2 is SQIVND (reference sequence). The CDR3 sequence is CASSSRQGGRTDTQYF. The CDR3 DNA follows: TGTGCCAGTAGTTCCCGACAGGGGGGTCGCACAGATACGCAGTATTTT.